The T cell receptor beta chain described here comes from a study of T cell responses to AZD1222 COVID-19 vaccine. Regarding the study as a whole: The study found Spike-specific TCR breadth and depth rose after two AZD1222 doses.

As concerns this clone: What it recognizes is unknown.

The table came from immunoSEQ multiplex PCR; TCRdb's copy has only in-frame clones and leaves some out. The sample lists about 49,000 clones, more than 65% occurring once. The CDR3 spans 14 residues. Trimming removed 0 bases at V and 0 bases at J, with 5 bases between. CDR1 MGHRA and CDR2 YSYEKL come from the germline V gene. The V gene is TRBV4-1, the J gene TRBJ1-1; D ambiguous. The receptor was derived from an adult in good health. This sample comprised peripheral blood, obtained on day 0 of MenACWY control vaccination. The CDR3 sequence: CASSQEPVNTEAFF. CDR3 nucleotides: TGCGCCAGCAGCCAAGAACCCGTGAACACTGAAGCTTTCTTT.